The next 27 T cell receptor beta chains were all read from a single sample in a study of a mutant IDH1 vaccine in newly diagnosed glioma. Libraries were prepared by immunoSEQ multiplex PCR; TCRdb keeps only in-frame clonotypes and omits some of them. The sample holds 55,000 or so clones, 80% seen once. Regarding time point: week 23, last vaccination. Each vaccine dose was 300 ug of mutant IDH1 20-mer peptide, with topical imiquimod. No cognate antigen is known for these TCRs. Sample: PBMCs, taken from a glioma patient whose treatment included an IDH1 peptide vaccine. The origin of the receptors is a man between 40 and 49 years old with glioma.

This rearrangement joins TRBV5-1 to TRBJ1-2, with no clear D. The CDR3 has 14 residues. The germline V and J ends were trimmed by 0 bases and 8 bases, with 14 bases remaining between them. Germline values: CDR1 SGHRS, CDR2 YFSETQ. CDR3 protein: CASSLVGYEEGYTF. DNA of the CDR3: TGCGCCAGCAGCTTGGTAGGGTACGAGGAGGGCTACACCTTC. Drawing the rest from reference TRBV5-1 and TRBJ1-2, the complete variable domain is KAGVTQTPRYLIKTRGQQVTLSCSPISGHRSVSWYQQTPGQGLQFLFEYFSETQRNKGNFPGRFSGRQFSNSRSEMNVSTLELGDSALYLCASSLVGYEEGYTFGSGTRLTVV.

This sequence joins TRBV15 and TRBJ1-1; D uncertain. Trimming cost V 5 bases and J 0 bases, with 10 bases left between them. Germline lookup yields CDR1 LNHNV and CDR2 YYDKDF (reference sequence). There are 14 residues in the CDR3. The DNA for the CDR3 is TGTGCCACCAGCCTCCGGGTCCTGAACACTGAAGCTTTCTTT. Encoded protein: CATSLRVLNTEAFF.

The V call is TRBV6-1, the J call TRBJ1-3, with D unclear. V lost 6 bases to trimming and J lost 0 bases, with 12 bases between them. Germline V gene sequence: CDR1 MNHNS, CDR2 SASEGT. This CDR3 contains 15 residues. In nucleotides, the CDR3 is TGTGCCAGCAGGACTTCGGGCAGCTCTGGAAACACCATATATTTT. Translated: CASRTSGSSGNTIYF.

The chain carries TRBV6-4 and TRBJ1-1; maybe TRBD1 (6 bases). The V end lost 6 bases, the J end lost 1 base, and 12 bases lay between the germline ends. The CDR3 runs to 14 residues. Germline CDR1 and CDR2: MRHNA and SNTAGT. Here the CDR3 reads CASRDTDRNTEAFF. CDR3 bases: TGTGCCAGCAGAGACACGGACAGGAACACTGAAGCTTTCTTT.

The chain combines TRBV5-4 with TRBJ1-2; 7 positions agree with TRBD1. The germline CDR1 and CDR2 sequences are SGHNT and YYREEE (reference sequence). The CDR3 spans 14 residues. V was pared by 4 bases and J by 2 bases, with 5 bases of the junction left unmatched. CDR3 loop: CASSHPTGNYGYTF. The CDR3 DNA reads TGTGCCAGCAGCCACCCGACAGGGAACTATGGCTACACCTTC. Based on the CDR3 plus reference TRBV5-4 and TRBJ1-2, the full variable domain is ETGVTQSPTHLIKTRGQQVTLRCSSQSGHNTVSWYQQALGQGPQFIFQYYREEENGRGNFPPRFSGLQFPNYSSELNVNALELDDSALYLCASSHPTGNYGYTFGSGTRLTVV.

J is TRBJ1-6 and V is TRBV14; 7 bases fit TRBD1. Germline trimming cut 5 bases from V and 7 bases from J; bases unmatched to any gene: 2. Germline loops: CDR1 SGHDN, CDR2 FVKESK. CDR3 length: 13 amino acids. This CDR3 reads CASSGTANSPLHF. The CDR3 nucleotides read TGTGCCAGCAGCGGGACAGCCAATTCACCCCTCCACTTT.

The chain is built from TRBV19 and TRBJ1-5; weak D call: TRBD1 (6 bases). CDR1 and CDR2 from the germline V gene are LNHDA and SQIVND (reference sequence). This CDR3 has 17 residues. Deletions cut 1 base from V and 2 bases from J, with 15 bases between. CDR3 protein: CASSIGQGKMGNQPQHF. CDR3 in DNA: TGTGCCAGTAGTATAGGGCAGGGGAAGATGGGCAATCAGCCCCAGCATTTT.

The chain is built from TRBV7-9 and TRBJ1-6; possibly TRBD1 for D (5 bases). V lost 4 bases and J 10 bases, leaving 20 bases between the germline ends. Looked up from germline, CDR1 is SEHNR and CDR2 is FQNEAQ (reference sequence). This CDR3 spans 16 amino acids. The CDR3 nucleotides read TGTGCCAGCAGCTCGCACTCAACAGGTGCCGGCTCACCCCTCCACTTT. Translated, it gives CASSSHSTGAGSPLHF.

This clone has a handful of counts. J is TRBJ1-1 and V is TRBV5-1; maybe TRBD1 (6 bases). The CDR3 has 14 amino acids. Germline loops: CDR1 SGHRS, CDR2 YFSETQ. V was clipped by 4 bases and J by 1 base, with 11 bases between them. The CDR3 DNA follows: TGCGCCAGCAGCCAGGGGACGGGGAACACTGAAGCTTTCTTT. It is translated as CASSQGTGNTEAFF. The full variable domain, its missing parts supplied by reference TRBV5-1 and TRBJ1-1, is KAGVTQTPRYLIKTRGQQVTLSCSPISGHRSVSWYQQTPGQGLQFLFEYFSETQRNKGNFPGRFSGRQFSNSRSEMNVSTLELGDSALYLCASSQGTGNTEAFFGQGTRLTVV.

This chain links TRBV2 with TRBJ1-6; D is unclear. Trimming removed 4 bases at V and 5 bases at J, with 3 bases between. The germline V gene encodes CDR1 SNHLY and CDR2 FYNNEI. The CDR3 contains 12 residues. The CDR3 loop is CASSVDNSPLHF. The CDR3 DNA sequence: TGTGCCAGCAGTGTTGATAATTCACCCCTCCACTTT.

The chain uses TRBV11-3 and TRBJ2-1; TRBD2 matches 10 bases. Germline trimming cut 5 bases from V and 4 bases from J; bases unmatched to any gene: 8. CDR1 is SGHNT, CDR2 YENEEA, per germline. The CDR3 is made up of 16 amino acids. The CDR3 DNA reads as TGTGCCAGCAGCCCAGCGGGGGGGCTGGGTTACAATGAGCAGTTCTTC. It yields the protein CASSPAGGLGYNEQFF.

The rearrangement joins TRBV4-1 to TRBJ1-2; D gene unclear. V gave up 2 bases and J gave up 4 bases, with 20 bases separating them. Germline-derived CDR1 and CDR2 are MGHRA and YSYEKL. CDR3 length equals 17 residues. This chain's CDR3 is CASSQQGERAGGYGYTF. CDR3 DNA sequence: TGCGCCAGCAGCCAACAAGGAGAGAGGGCGGGTGGCTATGGCTACACCTTC.

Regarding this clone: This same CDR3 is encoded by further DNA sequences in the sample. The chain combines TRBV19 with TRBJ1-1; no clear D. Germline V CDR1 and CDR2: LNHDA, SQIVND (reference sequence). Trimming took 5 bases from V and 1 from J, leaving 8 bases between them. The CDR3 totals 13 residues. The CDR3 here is CASSVGENTEAFF. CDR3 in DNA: TGTGCCAGTAGTGTTGGCGAGAACACTGAAGCTTTCTTT.

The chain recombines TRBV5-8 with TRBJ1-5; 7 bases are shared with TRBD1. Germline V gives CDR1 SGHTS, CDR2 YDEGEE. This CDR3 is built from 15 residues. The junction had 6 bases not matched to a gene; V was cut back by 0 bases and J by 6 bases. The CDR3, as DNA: TGTGCCAGCAGCTTGGTCGACAGGGTTAGTCAGCCCCAGCATTTT. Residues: CASSLVDRVSQPQHF.

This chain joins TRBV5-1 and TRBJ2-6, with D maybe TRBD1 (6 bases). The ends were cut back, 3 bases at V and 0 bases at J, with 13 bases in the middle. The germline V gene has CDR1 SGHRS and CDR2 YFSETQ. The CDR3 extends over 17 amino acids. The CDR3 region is CASSSGQSLSGANVLTF. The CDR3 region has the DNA TGCGCCAGCAGCTCAGGACAGAGCCTCTCTGGGGCCAACGTCCTGACTTTC. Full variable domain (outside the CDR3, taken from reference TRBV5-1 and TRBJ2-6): KAGVTQTPRYLIKTRGQQVTLSCSPISGHRSVSWYQQTPGQGLQFLFEYFSETQRNKGNFPGRFSGRQFSNSRSEMNVSTLELGDSALYLCASSSGQSLSGANVLTFGAGSRLTVL.

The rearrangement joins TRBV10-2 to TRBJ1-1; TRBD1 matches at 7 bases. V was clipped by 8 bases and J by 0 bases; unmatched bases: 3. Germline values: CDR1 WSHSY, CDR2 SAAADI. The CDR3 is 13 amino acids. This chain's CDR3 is CASGGQMNTEAFF. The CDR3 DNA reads TGCGCCAGCGGGGGACAGATGAACACTGAAGCTTTCTTT.

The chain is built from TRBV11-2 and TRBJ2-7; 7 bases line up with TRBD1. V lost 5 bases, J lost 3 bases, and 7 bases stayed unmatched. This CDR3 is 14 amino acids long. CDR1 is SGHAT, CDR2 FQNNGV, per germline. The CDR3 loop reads CASSQWTGGYEQYF. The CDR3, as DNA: TGTGCCAGCAGCCAATGGACAGGTGGCTACGAGCAGTACTTC.

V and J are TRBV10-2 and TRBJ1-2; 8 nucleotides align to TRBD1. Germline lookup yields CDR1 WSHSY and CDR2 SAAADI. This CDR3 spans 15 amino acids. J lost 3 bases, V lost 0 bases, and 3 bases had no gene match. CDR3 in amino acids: CASSESQGAYYGYTF. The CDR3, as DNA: TGCGCCAGCAGTGAGTCGCAGGGGGCATACTATGGCTACACCTTC.

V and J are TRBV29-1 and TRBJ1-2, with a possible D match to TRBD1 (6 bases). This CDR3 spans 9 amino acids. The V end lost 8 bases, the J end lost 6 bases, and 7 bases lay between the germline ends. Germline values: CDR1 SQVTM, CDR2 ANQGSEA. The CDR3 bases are TGCAGCTACAGGGATGGCTACACCTTC. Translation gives CSYRDGYTF.

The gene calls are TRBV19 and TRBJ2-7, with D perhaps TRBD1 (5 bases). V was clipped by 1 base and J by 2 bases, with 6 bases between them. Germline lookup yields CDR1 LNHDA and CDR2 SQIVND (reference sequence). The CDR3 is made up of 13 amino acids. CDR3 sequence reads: CASSIGRAYEQYF. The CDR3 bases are TGTGCCAGTAGTATAGGCAGGGCCTACGAGCAGTACTTC.

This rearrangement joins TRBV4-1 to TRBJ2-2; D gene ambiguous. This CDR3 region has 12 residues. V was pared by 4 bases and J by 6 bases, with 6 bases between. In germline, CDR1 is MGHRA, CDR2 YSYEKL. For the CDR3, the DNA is TGCGCCAGCAGCCGGTCATCCGGGGAGCTGTTTTTT. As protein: CASSRSSGELFF.

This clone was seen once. CDR3 loop: CASSPGTVEQYF. For the CDR3, the DNA is TGTGCCAGCAGCCCGGGGACAGTCGAGCAGTACTTC. This chain joins TRBV13 and TRBJ2-7, with 7 bases fitting TRBD1. The J segment lost 6 bases and the V segment lost 5 bases, leaving 4 bases of the junction unmatched. CDR1 PRHDT and CDR2 FYEKMQ come from the germline V gene (reference sequence). This CDR3 spans 12 amino acids.

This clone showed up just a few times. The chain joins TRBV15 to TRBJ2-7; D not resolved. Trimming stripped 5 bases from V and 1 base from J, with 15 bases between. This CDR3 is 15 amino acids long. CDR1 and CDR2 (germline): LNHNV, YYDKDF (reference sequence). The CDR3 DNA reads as TGTGCCACCAGCGGGTGGGGTCTGCAGTCCTACGAGCAGTACTTC. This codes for CATSGWGLQSYEQYF.

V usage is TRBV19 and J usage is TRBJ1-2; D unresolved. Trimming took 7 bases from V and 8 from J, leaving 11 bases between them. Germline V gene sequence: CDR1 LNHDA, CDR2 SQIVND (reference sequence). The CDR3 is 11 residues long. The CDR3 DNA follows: TGTGCCAGTAAAGTTAGTGGGGGCTACACCTTC. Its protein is CASKVSGGYTF.

The CDR3 loop reads CASSGPGGVEQFF. In DNA form, the CDR3 reads TGTGCCAGCAGTGGCCCAGGGGGCGTTGAGCAGTTCTTC. V gene TRBV6-4 combines with J gene TRBJ2-1; 8 positions match TRBD1. The germline CDR1 and CDR2 sequences are MRHNA and SNTAGT. The CDR3 has 13 amino acids. V gave up 4 bases and J gave up 9 bases; unmatched junction bases: 5.

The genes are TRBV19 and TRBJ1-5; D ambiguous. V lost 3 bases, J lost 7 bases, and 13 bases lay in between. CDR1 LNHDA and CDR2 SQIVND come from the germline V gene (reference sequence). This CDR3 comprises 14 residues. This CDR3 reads CASSMDTRIQPQHF. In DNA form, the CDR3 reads TGTGCCAGTAGTATGGATACACGAATCCAGCCCCAGCATTTT.

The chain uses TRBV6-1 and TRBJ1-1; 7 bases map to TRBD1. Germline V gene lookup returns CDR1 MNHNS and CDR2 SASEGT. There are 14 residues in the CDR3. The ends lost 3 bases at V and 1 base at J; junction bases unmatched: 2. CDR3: CASSERQGNTEAFF. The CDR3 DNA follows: TGTGCCAGCAGTGAGCGACAGGGGAACACTGAAGCTTTCTTT.